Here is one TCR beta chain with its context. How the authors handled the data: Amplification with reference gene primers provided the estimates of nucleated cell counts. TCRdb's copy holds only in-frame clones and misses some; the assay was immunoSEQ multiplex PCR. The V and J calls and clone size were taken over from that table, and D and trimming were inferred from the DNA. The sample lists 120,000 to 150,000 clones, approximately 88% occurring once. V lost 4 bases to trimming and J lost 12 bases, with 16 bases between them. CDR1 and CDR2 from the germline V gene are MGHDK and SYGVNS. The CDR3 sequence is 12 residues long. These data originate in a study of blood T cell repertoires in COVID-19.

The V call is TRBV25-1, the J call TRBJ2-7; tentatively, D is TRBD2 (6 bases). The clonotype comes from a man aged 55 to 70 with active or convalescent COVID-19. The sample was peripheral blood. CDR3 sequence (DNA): TGTGCCAGCAGTGGGGGGTTAGGGGACTGGTACTTC. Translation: CASSGGLGDWYF.